This TCR beta chain was recorded in a study of control samples from healthy donors and cancer patients. Produced via immunoSEQ multiplex PCR; TCRdb's table is partial and in-frame only. The table lists some 180,000 clones. CDR3 length: 13 amino acids. Germline-derived CDR1 and CDR2 are GTSNPN and SVGIG (reference sequence). The germline V and J ends were trimmed by 0 bases and 2 bases, with 7 bases remaining between them. Sequenced: blood. The V gene is TRBV30, the J gene TRBJ2-5; no clear D. The sequence was obtained from a woman in her thirties in good health. The CDR3 loop is CAWSVQIQETQYF. In nucleotides, the CDR3 is TGTGCCTGGAGTGTACAGATTCAAGAGACCCAGTACTTC.